This entry is about one TCR beta chain. Method: immunoSEQ multiplex PCR; TCRdb's copy keeps in-frame clones and lacks some. The sample yields around 52,000 clones, around 92% seen once. The record originates from a study of T cell changes during pregnancy in multiple sclerosis. Trimming pared 2 bases from V and 1 base from J, leaving 7 bases between. CDR3 length equals 13 residues. The germline V gene has CDR1 SGHNT and CDR2 YYREEE (reference sequence). The clonotype originates from a female donor with multiple sclerosis, enrolled in a pregnancy study. Sample: CD4+ T cells from peripheral blood mononuclear cells, taken in the second trimester of pregnancy. This rearrangement joins TRBV5-4 to TRBJ2-7, with a tentative D call TRBD2 (6 bases). DNA of the CDR3: TGTGCCAGCAGCTTACGGGGGTCCTACGAGCAGTACTTC. It encodes CASSLRGSYEQYF.